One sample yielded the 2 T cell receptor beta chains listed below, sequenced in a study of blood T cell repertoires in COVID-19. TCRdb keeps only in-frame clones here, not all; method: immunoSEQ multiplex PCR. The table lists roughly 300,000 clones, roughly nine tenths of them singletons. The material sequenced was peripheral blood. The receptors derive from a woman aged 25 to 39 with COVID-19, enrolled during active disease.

The CDR3 bases are TGTGCCAGCTCACCTGGACAGGGGCGATCCTATGGCTACACCTTC. Encoded protein: CASSPGQGRSYGYTF. The V call is TRBV18, the J call TRBJ1-2, with 9 bases matching TRBD1. V trimming: 3 bases; J trimming: 4 bases; junction bases outside the gene matches: 6. CDR1 and CDR2 (germline): KGHSH, LQKENI. This CDR3 contains 15 residues.

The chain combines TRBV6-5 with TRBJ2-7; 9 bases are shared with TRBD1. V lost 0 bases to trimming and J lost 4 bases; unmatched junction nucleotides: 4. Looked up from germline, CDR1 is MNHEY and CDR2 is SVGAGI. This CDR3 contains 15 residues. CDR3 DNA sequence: TGTGCCAGCAGTTACTCCGCCGGACAGGGGTACGAGCAGTACTTC. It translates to CASSYSAGQGYEQYF.